The TCR beta chain under discussion was sequenced for a study of Ad26.COV2.S vaccination and SARS-CoV-2 variants. Specified treatment: over 15 received Ad26.COV2.S at low or high dose, single or two shots; roughly five received placebo; per-sample allocation not given. Day 63 following the first vaccine or placebo injection was when the samples were taken. The assay was immunoSEQ multiplex PCR, and TCRdb's table has in-frame clones only and misses some. The table includes fewer than 500,000 clones, 90% detected once. The sequencing used peripheral blood, collected in a trial of Ad26.COV2.S vaccine versus placebo. The source of this sequence is a person aged 18-60 years who received the Ad26.COV2.S COVID-19 vaccine or a placebo.

The CDR3 is CASSPSKFLTGQETQYF. The CDR3 DNA reads TGTGCCAGCTCACCGTCCAAGTTCCTGACGGGGCAAGAGACCCAGTACTTC. The chain joins TRBV18 to TRBJ2-5, with a tentative D call TRBD2 (5 bases). CDR3 length: 17 residues. CDR1 KGHSH and CDR2 LQKENI come from the germline V gene. V was trimmed by 3 bases and J by 2 bases, leaving 19 bases between them.